Presented here are 3 T cell receptor beta chains from one specimen sequenced in a study of T cell clonality in common variable immunodeficiency. TCRdb keeps only in-frame clones here, not all; method: immunoSEQ multiplex PCR. The table lists over 35,000 clones, no singletons, with about 0.7% in the top ten. The specimen sequenced was peripheral blood mononuclear cells. The receptors shown here come from a person aged 18-70 years in good health.

This clone was counted at least ten times. The read ends 3 residues shy of where the CDR3 ends; the end is completed using the germline J gene. The chain is built from TRBV11-2 and TRBJ2-3, with TRBD2 matching over 10 bases. The length of the CDR3 is 15 residues. Germline CDR1 and CDR2: SGHAT and FQNNGV. The V gene end was trimmed by 4 bases and the J gene end by 7 bases; junction bases not matched to a gene: 8. The CDR3 bases that were read are TGTGCCAGCAGCTCGGGACTAGCGAGATCAAATACG. As protein: CASSSGLARSNT. The entire CDR3 protein reads CASSSGLARSNTQYF.

This clone was seen at least ten times. The read stops 3 residues short of the end of the CDR3; the missing end is completed from the germline J gene. The rearrangement links TRBV5-4 to TRBJ2-1; 7 bases fit TRBD2. The CDR3 totals 16 residues. CDR1 SGHNT and CDR2 YYREEE come from the germline V gene (reference sequence). V trimming: 1 base; J trimming: 1 base; junction bases outside the gene matches: 5. CDR3 DNA, as far as it was read: TGTGCCAGCAGCTTGAGTCTGGGGGGGTCCTACAATGAG. It yields the protein CASSLSLGGSYNE. The entire CDR3 reads CASSLSLGGSYNEQFF.

This clone was detected many times. The read stops 3 residues short of the end of the CDR3; the missing end is completed from the germline J gene. The rearrangement links TRBV7-9 to TRBJ1-4; 9 bases are shared with TRBD1. The V segment lost 2 bases and the J segment 6 bases; nucleotides outside the gene matches: 4. Per the germline V gene, CDR1 is SEHNR and CDR2 is FQNEAQ (reference sequence). This CDR3 region has 15 residues. CDR3 DNA, as far as it was read: TGTGCCAGCAGCTTACTAGGACAGGGGCATGAAAAA. Translation gives CASSLLGQGHEK. The full CDR3 reads CASSLLGQGHEKLFF. Complete variable domain (other parts from reference TRBV7-9 and TRBJ1-4): DTGVSQNPRHKITKRGQNVTFRCDPISEHNRLYWYRQTLGQGPEFLTYFQNEAQLEKSRLLSDRFSAERPKGSFSTLEIQRTEQGDSAMYLCASSLLGQGHEKLFFGSGTQLSVL.